The TCR beta chain under discussion was sequenced for a study of persistence of HIV-infected CD4 T cells. As concerns this clone: Its antigen is currently unknown.

Overlapping HIV-1 Gag 15-mer peptides at approximately 0.96 ug per peptide per mL were used. CD40L-negative CD69-negative CD45RO-high memory CD4+ T cells were sorted as populations depleted of antigen-responding cells. Sequencing used immunoSEQ version 4 in survey mode. Measured with immunoSEQ multiplex PCR; TCRdb has only the in-frame clones, and not every one. The sample has about 41,000 clones; more than 75% are singletons. The sequencing here drew on CD4+ T cells sorted from PBMCs after roughly 18-hour stimulation, taken from a patient who received antiretroviral therapy. The sequence was collected from an adult man with HIV who was CMV-seropositive.

The CDR3 reads CASRRDAANEKLFF. In DNA form, the CDR3 reads TGTGCCAGCAGGCGGGACGCAGCTAATGAAAAACTGTTTTTT. The chain is built from TRBV2 and TRBJ1-4; D might be TRBD1 (5 bases). CDR3 size: 14 residues. V was cut by 6 bases and J by 3 bases, with 11 bases left in between. Germline loops: CDR1 SNHLY, CDR2 FYNNEI.